This TCR beta chain was captured in a study of T cells of healthy individuals. Germline values: CDR1 LGHNA, CDR2 YNFKEQ. V shed 4 bases and J 0 bases; nucleotides not matched to a gene: 8. The CDR3 spans 17 residues. TCRdb re-analysed the 5' RACE reads in MiXCR, keeping a single row per CDR3 protein. The data contain about 82,000 distinct CDR3 sequences, approximately 4.8% of them singletons. The sequence was obtained from a female donor in good health. The chain combines TRBV4-2 with TRBJ2-2; 7 nucleotides line up with TRBD2. In DNA form, the CDR3 reads TGTGCCAGCAGCCCCCCCGGGAGGACATCGAACACCGGGGAGCTGTTTTTT. Amino acid sequence: CASSPPGRTSNTGELFF.